Detailed here is one TCR beta chain. The antigen remains undetermined. Molecular-barcoded quantitative 5'-RACE produced these TCR beta libraries. Each CDR3 protein is one row after TCRdb ran MiXCR on the 5' RACE reads. The sample consists of 250,000 to 300,000 distinct CDR3 sequences, around 19% of them appearing once. CDR3 length: 17 amino acids. The V gene lost 2 bases and the J gene lost 1 base, with 14 bases spanning the gap. The germline gives CDR1 KGHDR, CDR2 SFDVKD. The sample comes from a study of CD8 T cells in ankylosing spondylitis. Regarding the study as a whole: A TCR beta motif of roughly 8 highly homologous variants seemed to mark ankylosing spondylitis blood. Previously reported in reactive arthritis synovial fluid and blood were some of the motif variants. Disease-linked clones were reportedly significantly enriched in matched ankylosing spondylitis synovial fluid.

The source material was blood, either unsorted or a sorted T cell fraction (not recorded which). The sequence was obtained from a male donor with ankylosing spondylitis or in good health (not recorded which). This chain links TRBV24-1 with TRBJ2-1, with no clear D. CDR3 bases: TGTGCCACCAGTGATTCCGGGTTCTTTGGGTCCTACAATGAGCAGTTCTTC. Its translation: CATSDSGFFGSYNEQFF.